This TCR beta chain originates from a study of Graves' ophthalmopathy and Graves' hyperthyroidism. RNA transcripts were the template, and TCR beta CDR3 regions were amplified from them. HTBI-primed first-round RT-PCR preceded second-round multiplex PCR. TCRdb independently ran MiXCR on the multiplex PCR reads; one entry per CDR3 protein. This sample has about 340,000 distinct CDR3 sequences, with about 17% found just once. Per germline, CDR1 MGHRA and CDR2 YSYEKL. Unmatched junction bases numbered 10, after V lost 3 bases and J lost 2 bases. CDR3 size: 17 residues. Establishment of the diagnosis relied upon clinical symptoms, serum thyroxine, TRAb, thyroid ultrasound and orbital computed tomography. This clonotype was detected ten times or more.

The chain is built from TRBV4-1 and TRBJ1-2, with 9 bases matching TRBD1. The TCR was taken from an adult man with Graves' ophthalmopathy. Sequenced material: peripheral blood. Here the CDR3 DNA reads TGCGCCAGCAGCCAGTCAAAGGGGACAGGGTCCAACTATGGCTACACCTTC. Protein sequence: CASSQSKGTGSNYGYTF.